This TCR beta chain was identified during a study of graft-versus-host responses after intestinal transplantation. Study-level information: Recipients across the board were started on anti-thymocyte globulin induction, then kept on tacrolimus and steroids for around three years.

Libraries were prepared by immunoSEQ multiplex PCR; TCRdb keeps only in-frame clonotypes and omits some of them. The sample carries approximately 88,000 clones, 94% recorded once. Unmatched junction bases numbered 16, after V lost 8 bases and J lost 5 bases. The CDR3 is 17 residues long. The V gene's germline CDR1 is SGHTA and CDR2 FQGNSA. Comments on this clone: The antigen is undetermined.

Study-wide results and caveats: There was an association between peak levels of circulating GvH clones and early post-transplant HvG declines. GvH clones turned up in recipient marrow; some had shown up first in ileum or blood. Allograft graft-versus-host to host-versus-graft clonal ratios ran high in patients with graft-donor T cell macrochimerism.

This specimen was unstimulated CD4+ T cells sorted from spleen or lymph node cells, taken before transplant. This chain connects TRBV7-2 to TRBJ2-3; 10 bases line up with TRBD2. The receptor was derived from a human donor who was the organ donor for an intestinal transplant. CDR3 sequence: CASGIFRASGGLDTQYF. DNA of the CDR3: TGTGCCAGCGGCATCTTCCGGGCTAGCGGGGGTTTAGATACGCAGTATTTT.